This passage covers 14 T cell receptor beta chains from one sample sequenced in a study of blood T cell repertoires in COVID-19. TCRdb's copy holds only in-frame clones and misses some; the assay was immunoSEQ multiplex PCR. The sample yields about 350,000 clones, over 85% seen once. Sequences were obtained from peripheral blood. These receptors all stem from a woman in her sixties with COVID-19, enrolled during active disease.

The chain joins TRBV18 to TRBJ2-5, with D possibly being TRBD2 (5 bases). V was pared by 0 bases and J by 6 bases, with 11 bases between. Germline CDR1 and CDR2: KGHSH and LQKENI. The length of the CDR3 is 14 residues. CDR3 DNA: TGTGCCAGCTCACCACCTGCTAGCTTAAAGACCCAGTACTTC. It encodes CASSPPASLKTQYF.

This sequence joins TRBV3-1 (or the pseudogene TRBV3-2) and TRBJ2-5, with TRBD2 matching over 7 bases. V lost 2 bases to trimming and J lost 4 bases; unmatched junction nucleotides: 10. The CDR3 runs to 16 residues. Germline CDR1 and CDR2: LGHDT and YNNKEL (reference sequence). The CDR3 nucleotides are TGTGCCAGCAGCCAAATAGGGGCTAGCGGTGGAGAGACCCAGTACTTC. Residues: CASSQIGASGGETQYF.

The CDR3 is CASSRGPGQGALQYF. The CDR3 nucleotides are TGTGCCAGCAGCAGGGGACCGGGACAGGGGGCCCTCCAGTACTTC. V is TRBV14 and J is TRBJ2-4; 12 bases align to TRBD1. In germline, CDR1 is SGHDN, CDR2 FVKESK. The CDR3 loop spans 15 amino acids. The trim removed 5 bases at V and 13 bases at J, leaving 12 bases unmatched.

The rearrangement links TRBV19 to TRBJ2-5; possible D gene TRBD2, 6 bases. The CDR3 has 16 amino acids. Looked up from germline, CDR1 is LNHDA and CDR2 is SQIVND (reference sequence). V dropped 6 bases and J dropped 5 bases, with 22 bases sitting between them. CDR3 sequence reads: CASRTTTARGGETQYF. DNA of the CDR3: TGTGCCAGTAGAACCACGACTGCGCGGGGTGGGGAGACCCAGTACTTC. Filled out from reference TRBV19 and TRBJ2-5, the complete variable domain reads DGGITQSPKYLFRKEGQNVTLSCEQNLNHDAMYWYRQDPGQGLRLIYYSQIVNDFQKGDIAEGYSVSREKKESFPLTVTSAQKNPTAFYLCASRTTTARGGETQYFGPGTRLLVL.

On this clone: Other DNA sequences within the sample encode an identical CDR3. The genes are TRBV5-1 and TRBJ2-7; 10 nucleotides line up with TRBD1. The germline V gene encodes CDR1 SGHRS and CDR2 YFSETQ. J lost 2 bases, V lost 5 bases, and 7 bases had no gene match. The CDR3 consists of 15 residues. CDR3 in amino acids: CASRIGTGVPYEQYF. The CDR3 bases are TGCGCCAGCAGAATTGGGACAGGGGTTCCCTACGAGCAGTACTTC.

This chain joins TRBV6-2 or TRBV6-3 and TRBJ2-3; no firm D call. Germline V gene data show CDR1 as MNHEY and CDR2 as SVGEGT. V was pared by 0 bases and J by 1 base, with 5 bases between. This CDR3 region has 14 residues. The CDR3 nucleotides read TGTGCCAGCAGTTACTCGCCAGGCACAGATACGCAGTATTTT. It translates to CASSYSPGTDTQYF.

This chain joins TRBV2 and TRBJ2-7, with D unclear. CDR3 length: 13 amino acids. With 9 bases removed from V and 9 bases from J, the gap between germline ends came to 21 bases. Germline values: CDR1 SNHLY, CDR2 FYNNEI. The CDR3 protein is CASGTVQSTAQYF. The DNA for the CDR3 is TGTGCCAGTGGTACAGTTCAATCTACGGCGCAGTACTTC.

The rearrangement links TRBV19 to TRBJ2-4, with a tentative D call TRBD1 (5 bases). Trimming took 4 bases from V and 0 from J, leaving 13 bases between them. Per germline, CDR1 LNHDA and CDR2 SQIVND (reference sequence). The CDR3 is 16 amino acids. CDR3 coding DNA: TGTGCCAGTAGTACCGACAGCCTACTAGCCAAAAACATTCAGTACTTC. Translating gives CASSTDSLLAKNIQYF.

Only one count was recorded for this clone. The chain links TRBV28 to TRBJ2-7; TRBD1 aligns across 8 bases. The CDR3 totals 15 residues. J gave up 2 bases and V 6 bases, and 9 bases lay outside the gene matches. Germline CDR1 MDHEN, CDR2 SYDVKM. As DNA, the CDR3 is TGTGCCAGCAGCCCTCCGGGACAGGTTCCCTACGAGCAGTACTTC. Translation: CASSPPGQVPYEQYF.

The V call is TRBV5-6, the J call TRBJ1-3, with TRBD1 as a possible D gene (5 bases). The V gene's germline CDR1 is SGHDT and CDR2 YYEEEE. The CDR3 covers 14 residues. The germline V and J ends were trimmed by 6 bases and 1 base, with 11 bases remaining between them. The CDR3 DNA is TGTGCCAGCACCATTGGGGGGTCTGGAAACACCATATATTTT. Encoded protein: CASTIGGSGNTIYF.

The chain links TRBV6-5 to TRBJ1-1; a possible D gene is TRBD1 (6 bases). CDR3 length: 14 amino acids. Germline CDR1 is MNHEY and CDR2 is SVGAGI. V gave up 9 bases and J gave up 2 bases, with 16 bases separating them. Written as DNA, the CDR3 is TGTGCCAGTTTCCCAGGGGCGAGAAACACTGAAGCTTTCTTT. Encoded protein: CASFPGARNTEAFF.

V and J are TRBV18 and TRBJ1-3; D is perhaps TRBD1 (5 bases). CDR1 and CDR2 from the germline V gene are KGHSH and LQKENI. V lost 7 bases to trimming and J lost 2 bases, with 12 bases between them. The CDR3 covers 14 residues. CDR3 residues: CASFLGTPGNTIYF. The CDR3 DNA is TGTGCCAGCTTCCTCGGGACTCCTGGAAACACCATATATTTT. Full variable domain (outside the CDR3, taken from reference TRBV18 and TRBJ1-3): NAGVMQNPRHLVRRRGQEARLRCSPMKGHSHVYWYRQLPEEGLKFMVYLQKENIIDESGMPKERFSAEFPKEGPSILRIQQVVRGDSAAYFCASFLGTPGNTIYFGEGSWLTVV.

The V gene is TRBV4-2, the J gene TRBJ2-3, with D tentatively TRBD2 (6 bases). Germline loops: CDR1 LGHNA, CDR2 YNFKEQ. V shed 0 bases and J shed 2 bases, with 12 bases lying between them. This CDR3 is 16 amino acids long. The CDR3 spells CASSQDTGGTTDTQYF. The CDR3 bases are TGTGCCAGCAGCCAAGATACGGGCGGGACCACAGATACGCAGTATTTT.

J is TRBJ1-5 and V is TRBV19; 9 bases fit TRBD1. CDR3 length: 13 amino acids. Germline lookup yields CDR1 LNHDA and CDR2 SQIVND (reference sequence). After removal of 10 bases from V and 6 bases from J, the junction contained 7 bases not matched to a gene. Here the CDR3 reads CATETGGIQPQHF. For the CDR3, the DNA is TGTGCCACCGAGACAGGGGGTATTCAGCCCCAGCATTTT.